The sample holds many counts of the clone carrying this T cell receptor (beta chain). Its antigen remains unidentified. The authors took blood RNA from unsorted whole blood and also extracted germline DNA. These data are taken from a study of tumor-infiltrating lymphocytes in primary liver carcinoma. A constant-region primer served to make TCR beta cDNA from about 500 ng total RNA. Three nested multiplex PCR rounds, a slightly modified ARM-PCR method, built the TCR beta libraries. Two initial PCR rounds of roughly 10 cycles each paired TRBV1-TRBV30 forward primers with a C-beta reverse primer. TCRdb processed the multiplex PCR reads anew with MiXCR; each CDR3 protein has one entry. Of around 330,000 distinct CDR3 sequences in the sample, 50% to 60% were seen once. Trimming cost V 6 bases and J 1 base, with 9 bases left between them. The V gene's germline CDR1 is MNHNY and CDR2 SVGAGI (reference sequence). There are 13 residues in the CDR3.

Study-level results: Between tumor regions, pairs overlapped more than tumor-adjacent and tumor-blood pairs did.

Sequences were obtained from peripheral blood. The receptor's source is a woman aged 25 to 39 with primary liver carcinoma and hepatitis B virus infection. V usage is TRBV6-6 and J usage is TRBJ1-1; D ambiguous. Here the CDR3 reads CASSLYKNTEAFF. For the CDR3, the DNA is TGTGCCAGCAGCTTATACAAGAACACTGAAGCTTTCTTT.